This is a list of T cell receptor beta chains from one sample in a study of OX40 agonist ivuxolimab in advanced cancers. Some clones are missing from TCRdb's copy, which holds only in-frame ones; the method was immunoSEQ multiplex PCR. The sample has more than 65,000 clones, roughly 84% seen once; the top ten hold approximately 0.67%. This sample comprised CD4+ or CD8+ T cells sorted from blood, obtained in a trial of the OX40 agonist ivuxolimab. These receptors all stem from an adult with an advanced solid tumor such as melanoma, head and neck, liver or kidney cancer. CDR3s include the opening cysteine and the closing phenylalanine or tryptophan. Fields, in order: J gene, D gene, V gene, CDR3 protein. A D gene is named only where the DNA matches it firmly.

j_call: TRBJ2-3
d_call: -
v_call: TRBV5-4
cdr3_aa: CASSIAGNTDTQYF

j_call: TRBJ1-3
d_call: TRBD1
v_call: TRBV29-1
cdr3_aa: CSAGGGSRGNTIYF

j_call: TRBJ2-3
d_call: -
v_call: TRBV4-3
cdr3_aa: CASSQEMTDTQYF

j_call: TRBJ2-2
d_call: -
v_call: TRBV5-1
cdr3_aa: CASSLGAGNTGELFF

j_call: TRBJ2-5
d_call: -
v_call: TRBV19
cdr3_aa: CASSPLRGRGRQETQYF

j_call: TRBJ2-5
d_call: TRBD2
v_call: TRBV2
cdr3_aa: CASSALAGKETQYF

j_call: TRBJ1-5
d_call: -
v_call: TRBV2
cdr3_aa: CASNKGMIDQPQHF

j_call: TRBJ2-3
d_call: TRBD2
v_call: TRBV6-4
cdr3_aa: CASSDDQTSGRALIGTDTQYF

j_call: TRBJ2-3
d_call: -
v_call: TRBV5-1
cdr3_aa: CASSLQTGPTITSTDTQYF

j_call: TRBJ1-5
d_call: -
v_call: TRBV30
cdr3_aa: CAWSAGLDNQPQHF

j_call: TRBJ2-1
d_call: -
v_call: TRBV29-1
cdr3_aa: CSVSPRGAYNEQFF

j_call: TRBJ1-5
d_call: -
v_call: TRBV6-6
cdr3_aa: CASSYSSPDQPQHF

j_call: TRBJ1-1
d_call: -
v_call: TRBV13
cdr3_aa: CASSFGDTEAFF

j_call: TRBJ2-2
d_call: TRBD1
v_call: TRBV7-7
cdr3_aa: CASSQTGVGELFF

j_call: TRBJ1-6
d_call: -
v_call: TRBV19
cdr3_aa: CASRIGRTWTPLHF

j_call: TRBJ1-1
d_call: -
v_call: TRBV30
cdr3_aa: CAWTEGSMGTEAFF

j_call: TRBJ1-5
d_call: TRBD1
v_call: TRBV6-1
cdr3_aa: CASRDRGGGNQPQHF

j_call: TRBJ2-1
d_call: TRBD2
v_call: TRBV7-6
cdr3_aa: CASSWLASGGAGGEQFF

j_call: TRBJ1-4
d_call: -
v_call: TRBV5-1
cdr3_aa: CASSPLGGVGEKLFF

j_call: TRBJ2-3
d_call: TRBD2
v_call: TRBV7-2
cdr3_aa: CASSLGTSGGADTQYF

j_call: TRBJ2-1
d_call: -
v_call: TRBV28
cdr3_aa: CASRDWTASYNEQFF

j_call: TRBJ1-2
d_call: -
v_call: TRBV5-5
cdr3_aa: CASSLGPEPTNYGYTF

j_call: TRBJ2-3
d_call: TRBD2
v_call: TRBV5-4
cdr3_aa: CASSLGLAGDLQGTQYF

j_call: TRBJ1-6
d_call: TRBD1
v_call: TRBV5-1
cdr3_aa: CASSPQTGTNSPLHF

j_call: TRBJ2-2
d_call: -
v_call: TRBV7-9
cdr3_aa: CASSLLATGELFF

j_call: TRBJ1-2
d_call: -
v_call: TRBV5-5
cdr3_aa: CASSLTAGSHYGYTF

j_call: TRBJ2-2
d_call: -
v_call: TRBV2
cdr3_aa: CASSEAGELFF

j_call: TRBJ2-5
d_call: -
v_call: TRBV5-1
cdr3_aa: CASSPGRGRETQYF

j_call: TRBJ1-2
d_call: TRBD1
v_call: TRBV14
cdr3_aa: CASSLRTGLYGYTF

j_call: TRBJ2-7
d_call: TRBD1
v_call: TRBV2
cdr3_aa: CASNGQGASYEQYF

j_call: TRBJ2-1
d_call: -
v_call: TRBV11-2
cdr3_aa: CASSFGGTQSYNEQFF

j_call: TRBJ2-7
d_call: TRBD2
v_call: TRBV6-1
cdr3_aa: CASRSGLAGIYEQYF

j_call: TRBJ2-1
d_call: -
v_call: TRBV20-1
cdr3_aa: CSLVNNEQFF

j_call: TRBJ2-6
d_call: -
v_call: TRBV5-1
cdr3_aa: CASSPYSGANVLTF

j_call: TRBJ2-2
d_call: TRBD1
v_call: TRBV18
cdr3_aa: CASSTGTGANTGELFF

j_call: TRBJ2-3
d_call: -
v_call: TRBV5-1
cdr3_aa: CASSSGTAEDTQYF

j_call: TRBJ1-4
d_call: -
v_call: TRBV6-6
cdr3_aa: CASSRQGLEKLFF

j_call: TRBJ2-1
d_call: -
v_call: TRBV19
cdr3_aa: CASSMGGAYNEQFF

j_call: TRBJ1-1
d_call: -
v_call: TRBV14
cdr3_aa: CASSQDWGNTEAFF

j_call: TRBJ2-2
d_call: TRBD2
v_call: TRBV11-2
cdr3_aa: CASSWGLASGELFF

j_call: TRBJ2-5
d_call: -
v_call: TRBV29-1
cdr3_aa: CSVDSDRTETQYF

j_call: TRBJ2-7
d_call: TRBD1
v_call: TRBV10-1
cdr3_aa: CASSDKSDRPFSYEQYF

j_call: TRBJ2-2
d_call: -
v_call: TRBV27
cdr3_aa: CASSSKVLYAGELFF

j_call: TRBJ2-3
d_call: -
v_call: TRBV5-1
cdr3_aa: CASSVAAGTDTQYF

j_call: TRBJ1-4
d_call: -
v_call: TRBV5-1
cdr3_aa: CASSFSSSTNEKLFF

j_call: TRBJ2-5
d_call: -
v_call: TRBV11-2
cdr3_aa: CASSLEVGQRETQYF

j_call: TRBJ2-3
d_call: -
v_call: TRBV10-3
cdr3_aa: CAISFAGDRGDTQYF

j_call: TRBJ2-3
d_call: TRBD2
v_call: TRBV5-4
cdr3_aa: CASSSKTSGKSTDTQYF

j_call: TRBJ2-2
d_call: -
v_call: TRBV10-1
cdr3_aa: CASSESAWRTGELFF

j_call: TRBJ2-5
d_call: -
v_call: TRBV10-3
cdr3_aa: CATASWETQYF

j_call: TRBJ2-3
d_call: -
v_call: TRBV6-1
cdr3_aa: CASSEVVGGTDTQYF

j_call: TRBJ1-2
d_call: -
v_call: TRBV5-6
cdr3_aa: CASSLERAGPNYGYTF

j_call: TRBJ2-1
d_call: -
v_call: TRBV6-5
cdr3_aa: CASTSPGGGNEQFF

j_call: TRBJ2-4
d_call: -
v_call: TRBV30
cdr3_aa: CAWSGQLAKNIQYF

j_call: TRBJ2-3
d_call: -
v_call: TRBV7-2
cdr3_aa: CASSLFAGKADTQYF

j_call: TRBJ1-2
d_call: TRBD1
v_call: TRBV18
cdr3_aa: CASSPPRPNTGGVDGYTF